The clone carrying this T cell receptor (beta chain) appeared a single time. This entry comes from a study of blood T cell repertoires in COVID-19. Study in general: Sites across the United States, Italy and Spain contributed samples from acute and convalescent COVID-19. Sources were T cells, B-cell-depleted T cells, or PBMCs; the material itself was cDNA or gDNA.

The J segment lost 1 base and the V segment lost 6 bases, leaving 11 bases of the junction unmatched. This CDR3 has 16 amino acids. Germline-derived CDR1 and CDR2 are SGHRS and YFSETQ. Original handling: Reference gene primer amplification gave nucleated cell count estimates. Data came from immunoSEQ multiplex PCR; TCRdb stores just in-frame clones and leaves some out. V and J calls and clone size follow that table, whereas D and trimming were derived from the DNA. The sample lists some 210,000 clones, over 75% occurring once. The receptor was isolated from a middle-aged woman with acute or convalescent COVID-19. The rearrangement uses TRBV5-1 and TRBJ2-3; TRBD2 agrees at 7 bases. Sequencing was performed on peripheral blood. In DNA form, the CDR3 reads TGCGCCAGCATTCTCGGGGGACGGGGGGGCACAGATACGCAGTATTTT. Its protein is CASILGGRGGTDTQYF. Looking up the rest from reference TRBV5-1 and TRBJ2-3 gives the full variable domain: KAGVTQTPRYLIKTRGQQVTLSCSPISGHRSVSWYQQTPGQGLQFLFEYFSETQRNKGNFPGRFSGRQFSNSRSEMNVSTLELGDSALYLCASILGGRGGTDTQYFGPGTRLTVL.